These 13 T cell receptor beta chains originate from one sample sequenced in a study of PD-L1 blockade in urothelial cancer. Sequencing used immunoSEQ multiplex PCR; TCRdb keeps in-frame clones, though not all of them. The sample gives approximately 100,000 clones, around 85% of which show up once; roughly 2.3% is in the top ten. Source: PBMCs, taken around atezolizumab (anti-PD-L1) treatment. The receptor set was obtained from a man over 45 with urothelial cancer.

The CDR3 is CASSSGPLYGYTF. In DNA form, the CDR3 reads TGCGCCAGCAGCTCTGGTCCACTCTATGGCTACACCTTC. The V gene is TRBV5-1, the J gene TRBJ1-2; D not certain. V was trimmed by 3 bases and J by 4 bases, leaving 10 bases between them. Germline V gene sequence: CDR1 SGHRS, CDR2 YFSETQ. The CDR3 has 13 amino acids.

This rearrangement joins TRBV2 to TRBJ2-1, with 8 nucleotides matching TRBD2. This CDR3 spans 13 amino acids. The J segment lost 5 bases and the V segment lost 7 bases, leaving 4 bases of the junction unmatched. Germline loops: CDR1 SNHLY, CDR2 FYNNEI. CDR3 in amino acids: CASIERENNEQFF. As DNA, the CDR3 is TGTGCCAGCATCGAGCGGGAGAACAATGAGCAGTTCTTC.

The chain joins TRBV19 to TRBJ2-2; D is ambiguous. Deletions cut 5 bases from V and 1 base from J, with 8 bases between. CDR1 is LNHDA and CDR2 is SQIVND in the germline V gene (reference sequence). The length of the CDR3 is 14 residues. CDR3 DNA sequence: TGTGCCAGTAGTTCGCGTCGGAACACCGGGGAGCTGTTTTTT. As protein: CASSSRRNTGELFF.

The genes are TRBV6-5 and TRBJ1-1; possibly TRBD1 for D (5 bases). Germline loops: CDR1 MNHEY, CDR2 SVGAGI. The CDR3 totals 13 residues. Trimming pared 5 bases from V and 4 bases from J, leaving 11 bases between. DNA of the CDR3: TGTGCCAGCAGTGGAGGGGATCGCACTGAAGCTTTCTTT. Translated: CASSGGDRTEAFF.

CDR3 nucleotides: TGTGCCAGCAGTGGGCAAATGAACACTGAAGCTTTCTTT. Its protein is CASSGQMNTEAFF. This rearrangement joins TRBV2 to TRBJ1-1; D unresolved. Deletions cut 4 bases from V and 0 bases from J, with 6 bases between. The CDR3 extends over 13 amino acids. Germline assignment: CDR1 SNHLY and CDR2 FYNNEI.

The chain combines TRBV9 with TRBJ2-1; no definite D call. The germline gives CDR1 SGDLS, CDR2 YYNGEE. V gave up 0 bases and J gave up 4 bases, with 8 bases separating them. This CDR3 has 14 residues. The CDR3 bases are TGTGCCAGCAGCGTAGTCGAGATGTACAATGAGCAGTTCTTC. Translation gives CASSVVEMYNEQFF.

CDR3 sequence (DNA): TGTGCCAGCAGTGTGAAAGCTTCAGGACTGCGACGTGGCTACACCTTC. It codes for CASSVKASGLRRGYTF. The chain uses TRBV6-1 and TRBJ1-2, with D unclear. The CDR3 has 16 residues. V shed 4 bases and J shed 7 bases, with 22 bases lying between them. Germline CDR1 reads MNHNS; CDR2 reads SASEGT.

This chain connects TRBV18 to TRBJ2-7, with D possibly being TRBD2 (6 bases). The CDR3 contains 14 residues. Germline values: CDR1 KGHSH, CDR2 LQKENI. The ends were cut back, 1 base at V and 4 bases at J, with 11 bases in the middle. Here the CDR3 DNA reads TGTGCCAGCTCACCACTAGCGGAAAAATACGAGCAGTACTTC. Translated: CASSPLAEKYEQYF.

The chain has TRBV28 and TRBJ2-7; D is unresolved. The CDR3 spans 13 residues. The germline V and J ends were trimmed by 2 bases and 6 bases, with 11 bases remaining between them. CDR1 and CDR2 (germline): MDHEN, SYDVKM. The CDR3 here is CASSLPIPGEQYF. The CDR3 DNA reads TGTGCCAGCAGTTTACCGATACCAGGCGAGCAGTACTTC.

V and J are TRBV11-1 and TRBJ2-1; TRBD1 matches 9 bases. Germline V CDR1 and CDR2: SGHAT, FQDESV (reference sequence). This CDR3 region has 16 residues. V shed 1 base and J 4 bases; nucleotides not matched to a gene: 5. The CDR3 sequence: CASSLEDRGPYNEQFF. The CDR3 region has the DNA TGTGCCAGCAGCTTAGAGGACAGGGGACCATACAATGAGCAGTTCTTC.

The chain has TRBV2 and TRBJ2-5; D remains ambiguous. V gave up 4 bases and J gave up 3 bases, with 15 bases separating them. CDR1 is SNHLY, CDR2 FYNNEI, per germline. The CDR3 contains 15 residues. CDR3 nucleotide sequence: TGTGCCAGCAGTGGTTTTGGTGCGCCTAAAGAGACCCAGTACTTC. This gives the protein CASSGFGAPKETQYF. The variable domain in full, with the rest retrieved from reference TRBV2 and TRBJ2-5, is EPEVTQTPSHQVTQMGQEVILRCVPISNHLYFYWYRQILGQKVEFLVSFYNNEISEKSEIFDDQFSVERPDGSNFTLKIRSTKLEDSAMYFCASSGFGAPKETQYFGPGTRLLVL.

The genes are TRBV28 and TRBJ1-2; 11 bases align to TRBD1. Germline lookup yields CDR1 MDHEN and CDR2 SYDVKM. The CDR3 length is 16 residues. V gave up 5 bases and J gave up 7 bases; unmatched junction bases: 12. Here the CDR3 DNA reads TGTGCCAGCAGTCCGACCGGGACAGGGGGAGGCGGTGGCTACACCTTC. Its protein product is CASSPTGTGGGGGYTF.

The chain joins TRBV6-5 to TRBJ1-1, with D possibly TRBD1 on 6 matching bases. The length of the CDR3 is 14 residues. Germline CDR1 MNHEY, CDR2 SVGAGI. Trimming took 6 bases from V and 5 from J, leaving 16 bases between them. CDR3 in DNA: TGTGCCAGCAGGTCCGGACAGTTTGGTACTGAAGCTTTCTTT. Translation gives CASRSGQFGTEAFF.